This T cell receptor beta chain was recorded in a study of blood T cell repertoires in COVID-19. Study overall: The analysed material was cDNA or gDNA that came from T cells, B-cell-depleted T cells, or PBMCs.

The CDR3 runs to 12 residues. V dropped 8 bases and J dropped 0 bases, with 5 bases sitting between them. CDR1 is LNHDA, CDR2 SQIVND, per germline (reference sequence). Here immunoSEQ multiplex PCR was the method, and the copy in TCRdb shows in-frame clones only, minus some. The data show approximately 71,000 clones, about 80% seen once. This sequence originates from a man aged 55 to 70 with active or convalescent COVID-19. Sequences were obtained from peripheral blood. This chain joins TRBV19 and TRBJ1-3; D not certain. This chain's CDR3 is CASEASGNTIYF. DNA for the CDR3: TGTGCCAGTGAAGCCTCTGGAAACACCATATATTTT.